This T cell receptor beta chain comes out of a study of cytomegalovirus exposure and HLA in healthy donors. At the level of the study: The approximately 610 first-cohort repertoires shared a platform with the 100 to 150 validation repertoires, as reported in a later analysis.

This clone was observed a single time. Antigen: not known. The junction had 2 bases not matched to a gene; V was cut back by 4 bases and J by 3 bases. The CDR3 sequence is 14 residues long. Germline loops: CDR1 SGHRS, CDR2 YFSETQ. General study points: It was confirmed in vitro that a few of the CMV-associated chains were specific for CMV antigens. Many donors carried some public TCRs, although rarity characterized most TCR sequences. The study labeled 180 or so TCR beta chains cytomegalovirus-associated.

The repertoire was sequenced with immunoSEQ multiplex PCR; TCRdb's copy has only in-frame clones and lacks some. The data hold around 130,000 clones, with about 90% observed a single time. Sequencing was carried out using PBMCs. The chain has TRBV5-1 and TRBJ2-3, with TRBD2 matching 10 bases. The TCR comes from a man aged 25 to 40 in good health and CMV-seronegative. In nucleotides, the CDR3 is TGCGCCAGCAGCCCGACTAGCGGGACAGATACGCAGTATTTT. Its translation is CASSPTSGTDTQYF. Full variable domain (rest looked up from reference TRBV5-1 and TRBJ2-3): KAGVTQTPRYLIKTRGQQVTLSCSPISGHRSVSWYQQTPGQGLQFLFEYFSETQRNKGNFPGRFSGRQFSNSRSEMNVSTLELGDSALYLCASSPTSGTDTQYFGPGTRLTVL.